This T cell receptor (beta chain) was found in a study of blood T cell repertoires in COVID-19. V lost 5 bases and J lost 5, with 12 bases in between. CDR3 length: 13 residues. This table comes from immunoSEQ multiplex PCR, and its TCRdb copy is limited to in-frame clones, with some not included. Of around 700,000 clones listed, about 87% are singletons. The receptor's source is a woman aged 18-29 years with acute or convalescent COVID-19. This chain links TRBV12-3 or TRBV12-4 with TRBJ1-1; D unclear. Source material: peripheral blood. CDR3 protein: CASSPLRWTEAFF. The CDR3 DNA sequence: TGTGCCAGCAGTCCGCTACGGTGGACTGAAGCTTTCTTT.